This T cell receptor (beta chain) is from a study of HIV-infected patients and healthy controls (dated by TCRdb to the mid-2010s). Concerning the study at large: The study asked whether deep sequencing of the TCR repertoire from small blood samples of HIV patients could detect immune perturbation and reconstitution.

In this sample, this clonotype turned up many times. What this receptor recognizes is not known. No much larger clone is present one base from it, and per-base qualities are unavailable. Whole blood was used without cell fractionation, so the repertoire reflected all unsorted peripheral T cells. Some ten uninfected healthy donors were sampled as controls, a few of whom were sampled twice around 3 months apart. For RNA extraction, around 2.5 ml of peripheral blood was drawn into Tempus tubes. Residual genomic DNA was removed with the TURBO-DNase kit and globin mRNA was depleted with GLOBINclear. Reverse transcription of around 450 ng RNA was performed with SuperScript III using primers directed against the alpha and beta constant regions. Separate alpha and beta chain libraries were generated by chain-specific third strand synthesis with multiplexing indices. The protocol used a single primer pair to amplify all rearrangements within a chain, which avoided primer bias, and attached molecular barcodes to each cDNA molecule. Purified cDNA was joined by T4 RNA Ligase 1 to a 5' RACE adapter carrying a random hexamer and the SP2 sequencing primer site. The authors primed second strand synthesis from the SP2 site with Phusion polymerase and used slow temperature ramps to favor optimal annealing. The 12-nucleotide barcode on each molecule comprised two random hexamer sequences, both introduced before amplification and concatenated. A brief initial PCR introduced P5 and P7 adapter elements together with a second index, and a roughly 20-cycle amplification PCR using P5s and P7 primers was subsequently performed. Libraries received approximately 25 PCR cycles in total, were quantified on a Qubit, sized on a Bioanalyzer, and diluted to approximately 3.7 nM. Sequencing of the normalized libraries was done on an Illumina MiSeq using 2 x 250 paired-end kits. Reverse transcription reactions were cleaned up on MinElute columns and eluted into 9.5 to 10 ul Tris-Cl. Adapter ligations were incubated for 23 hours at 16 degrees C and subsequently purified with AMPure XP beads at a 1:1 ratio. In the source study's methods: A modified Decombinator processed the demultiplexed FASTQ files and output V, J, insert and barcode information. Sequences that shared a barcode but differed from the dominant sequence were discarded as errors, and original cDNA molecules were estimated by counting barcodes clustered at Levenshtein distance 3. For downstream analyses, the R packages ineq, vegan, igraph and RCytoscape were used, along with IMGT nomenclature and CDR3 definitions. V gene usage was computed over distinct sequences, each TCR counted once to avoid skew from clonal expansion. Within a donor, similarity networks joined unique CDR3 amino acid sequences in every case where two of them were separated by a single Levenshtein edit. In the repertoires, a search was made for a compiled set of published HIV-specific CDR3s (approximately 90 alpha, 702 beta) and CMV-specific CDR3s (approximately 13 alpha, around 230 beta). It was shown by random subsampling to size-matched repertoires that the decreased diversity of patients was not caused by their lower sequence numbers. Through fastp at Q25 and MiXCR, TCRdb rebuilt clones from the public reads, retaining in-frame beta chains. Rows are unified per CDR3 protein, each entry keeping the most common DNA and genes. TCRdb, rather than the study authors, made the V and J calls. The sample table holds roughly 18,000 distinct CDR3 sequences, of which around a tenth were seen once. The ten biggest clones cover under 3.5% of the sample.

Here is what the overall study found, with its caveats: In HIV-infected patients, the apparent post-therapy recovery of the Gini index was not replicated in size-matched repertoire data. Using whole blood restricted sequencing depth and prevented separating the dynamics of distinct T-cell subpopulations. In the study, no determination of donor HLA types was made. The study cohorts differed slightly in age and sex profile, but those differences did not account for the observed differences in diversity. During therapy, HIV-associated CDR3s significantly decreased in frequency, while CMV-associated CDR3s did not change significantly, though most became more frequent. Mean usage differed significantly between HIV-infected patients and controls for eight alpha and eight beta V genes. In the samples, alpha-beta chain pairing was left undetermined. Healthy control repertoires showed roughly threefold more distinct CDR3s and higher Shannon diversity than untreated HIV+ repertoires. MAIT cell alpha-chain CDR3s were present at high frequency in healthy controls but severely depleted in HIV+ repertoires. Significantly higher mean Gini indices were seen in HIV-infected repertoires than in controls, possibly reflecting oligoclonality. Only sixteen HIV-infected individuals were processed, which the authors considered a major limit on how widely the findings apply. Unequal numbers of distinct sequences between patients and controls complicated comparisons, and size-matching overweighted rare events from HIV-infected data. More CDR3s were shared between individuals among healthy controls than among HIV+ patients, as measured by Jaccard index and by the count of highly shared sequences.

The specimen sequenced was blood. The clonotype was recovered from an adult in good health.

The CDR3: CASRLQGDTEAFF. The bases read TGCGCCAGCAGATTACAGGGAGACACTGAAGCTTTCTTT. The chain is encoded by TRBV5-1 joined to TRBJ1-1; the D gene is perhaps TRBD1, on 6 matching bases. V is shortened by 5 bases, J by 3 bases, and the region joining them spans 11 bases. The CDR3 spans 13 residues, from the cysteine through the phenylalanine. Of the read, only the CDR3 DNA is kept; its 39 bases are in frame from base 1. According to the germline V gene, CDR1 reads SGHRS and CDR2 reads YFSETQ.